This entry lists 5 T cell receptor beta chains sequenced from one sample in a study of shared clonotypes between healthy human individuals. Produced via immunoSEQ multiplex PCR; TCRdb's table is partial and in-frame only. Of about 800,000 clones listed, roughly 96% are singletons. Naive CD8 cells lacked CD45RO, underwent positive selection for CCR7 and left out terminally differentiated effector memory CD45RA+ cells. The sequenced material came from naive CD8+ T cells sorted from blood. Source of these receptors: a man aged 30 to 45 in good health.

This chain connects TRBV7-2 to TRBJ2-4; 9 nucleotides agree with TRBD2. Germline lookup yields CDR1 SGHTA and CDR2 FQGNSA. V lost 8 bases, J lost 0 bases, and 14 bases stayed unmatched. CDR3 length: 18 amino acids. The CDR3 here is CASEGGLAGNLAKNIQYF. The CDR3 DNA reads TGTGCCAGCGAAGGGGGCCTAGCGGGAAATCTAGCCAAAAACATTCAGTACTTC.

The CDR3 reads CASSTGLAGVFNIQYF. The CDR3 coding sequence is TGTGCCAGCAGTACAGGACTAGCGGGAGTCTTCAACATTCAGTACTTC. The chain combines TRBV28 with TRBJ2-4; 13 bases align to TRBD2. Trimming at V came to 5 bases and at J to 7 bases, leaving 8 bases not matched to a gene. The CDR3 length is 16 residues. Germline values: CDR1 MDHEN, CDR2 SYDVKM.

The J gene is TRBJ2-2, the V gene TRBV6-1; 7 positions match TRBD2. The V gene's germline CDR1 is MNHNS and CDR2 SASEGT. The CDR3 is 14 amino acids. V gave up 6 bases and J gave up 5 bases; unmatched junction bases: 6. The CDR3 loop is CASSSGRGTGELFF. As DNA, the CDR3 is TGTGCCAGCAGCTCAGGGAGGGGAACCGGGGAGCTGTTTTTT.

The chain joins TRBV5-5 to TRBJ1-1; TRBD1 might be the D (5 bases). The V and J ends lost 2 bases and 4 bases respectively, with 12 bases between them. From germline, CDR1 is SGHKS and CDR2 YYEKEE (reference sequence). The CDR3 is 14 residues long. CDR3 DNA: TGTGCCAGCAGCTTCTTGGCCCAGGGCACTGAAGCTTTCTTT. Encoded protein: CASSFLAQGTEAFF. The full variable domain, in which reference TRBV5-5 and TRBJ1-1 provide the parts outside the CDR3, is DAGVTQSPTHLIKTRGQQVTLRCSPISGHKSVSWYQQVLGQGPQFIFQYYEKEERGRGNFPDRFSARQFPNYSSELNVNALLLGDSALYLCASSFLAQGTEAFFGQGTRLTVV.

This clone was detected a few times. The rearrangement links TRBV4-3 to TRBJ2-3; D gene unclear. This CDR3 is 14 amino acids long. The V gene lost 0 bases and the J gene lost 10 bases, with 14 bases spanning the gap. Germline V gives CDR1 LGHNA, CDR2 YSLEER. In nucleotides, the CDR3 is TGCGCCAGCAGCCAAGATGCCCCCTCCCGCCCGCAGTATTTT. Translating it yields CASSQDAPSRPQYF.